The source of this TCR beta chain is a study of beta chain features in type 1 diabetes. Study observations and caveats: Patients showed naive, central memory and Treg TCRB repertoires that appeared more similar than those of healthy donors.

Comment on this clone: The antigen remains unidentified.

What was sequenced were expressed TCRB transcripts, since all of the isolated RNA had been reverse transcribed. The protocol was immunoSEQ multiplex PCR, while the TCRdb copy is restricted to in-frame clones and leaves out a portion. The table lists roughly 380,000 clones, 15% to 20% of them singletons. The germline V gene has CDR1 MGHRA and CDR2 YSYEKL. After removal of 7 bases from V and 9 bases from J, the junction contained 20 bases not matched to a gene. The CDR3 has 17 amino acids. The sequence was collected from a woman aged 18-30 years in good health. The gene calls are TRBV4-1 and TRBJ2-1; 8 nucleotides match TRBD1. The sequenced sample consisted of naive CD4+ T cells from blood. The CDR3 nucleotides read TGCGCCAGCAACCCAAACACGGACAGGGTGTTTTTTGCTGAGCAGTTCTTC. Amino acids: CASNPNTDRVFFAEQFF.